A selection of T cell receptor beta chains follows, all from one sample in a study of CD4 T cells in relation to SARS-CoV-2 and coronaviruses. The method was immunoSEQ multiplex PCR; TCRdb's version includes in-frame clones alone and lacks a portion of them. The sample contains under 25,000 clones, about 71% of which appear only once. Antigens of these TCRs are unknown. The sequenced sample was CD4+ T cells from PBMCs, cultured in vitro. The receptors were sampled from a human donor in good health. The CDR3 runs from the conserved cysteine through the conserved F or W. D genes are given only for firm matches. Part of the rows lack a size; the others show once, few, many or a class for expanded clones.

v_gene	d_gene	j_gene	abundance	CDR3aa	CDR3nt
TRBV6-4	TRBD1	TRBJ1-1	once	CASSAWTGNTEAFF	TGTGCCAGCAGTGCCTGGACAGGGAACACTGAAGCTTTCTTT
TRBV5-8	TRBD2	TRBJ2-3	few	CASSPGTSVETDTQYF	TGTGCCAGCAGCCCCGGGACTAGTGTGGAAACAGATACGCAGTATTTT
TRBV3-1/TRBV3-2	TRBD2	TRBJ2-3	few	CASSQDALAGGQEGTDTQYF	TGTGCCAGCAGCCAAGATGCACTAGCGGGGGGCCAGGAAGGCACAGATACGCAGTATTTT
TRBV5-6	NA	TRBJ1-6	NA	CASSLTTRYNSPLHF	TGTGCCAGCAGCTTGACCACACGATATAATTCACCCCTCCACTTT
TRBV9	TRBD2	TRBJ2-7	NA	CASSRTRTRPYEQYF	TGTGCCAGCAGTAGAACGCGGACTAGGCCCTACGAGCAGTACTTC
TRBV30	TRBD2	TRBJ2-1	NA	CAWSAFTGGLAVTSYNEQFF	TGTGCCTGGAGTGCCTTCACGGGGGGACTAGCGGTTACCTCCTACAATGAGCAGTTCTTC
TRBV18	NA	TRBJ2-3	once	CASQWMSDTQYF	TGTGCCAGCCAGTGGATGTCAGATACGCAGTATTTT
TRBV5-6	NA	TRBJ1-6	NA	CASSLEGTDTSPLHF	TGTGCCAGCAGCTTGGAGGGGACTGACACTTCACCCCTCCACTTT
TRBV7-2	NA	TRBJ2-1	NA	CASRWRVGGGTQGFF	NA
TRBV4-1	NA	TRBJ1-1	NA	CASSQVRQANTEAFF	TGCGCCAGCAGCCAAGTAAGACAGGCGAACACTGAAGCTTTCTTT
TRBV6-5	NA	TRBJ2-5	NA	CASSSPGRQETQYF	TGTGCCAGCAGTTCCCCCGGGCGGCAAGAGACCCAGTACTTC
TRBV4-3	NA	TRBJ1-5	NA	CASSPDIHSNQPQHF	TGCGCCAGCAGCCCCGACATTCATAGCAATCAGCCCCAGCATTTT
TRBV4-3	NA	TRBJ2-3	NA	CASSQDFGKGQLNSGTDTQYF	TGCGCCAGCAGCCAAGATTTCGGTAAAGGACAGCTTAATTCGGGCACAGATACGCAGTATTTT
TRBV28	NA	TRBJ2-1	NA	CASSLRGIGNEQFF	TGTGCCAGCAGTTTACGGGGAATAGGCAATGAGCAGTTCTTC
TRBV19	NA	TRBJ1-6	NA	CASSDPGLRTPLHF	TGTGCCAGTAGTGATCCGGGCCTCAGGACACCCCTCCACTTT
TRBV10-1	TRBD2	TRBJ2-3	NA	CASSDGLANTQYF	TGCGCCAGCAGTGACGGACTAGCCAATACGCAGTATTTT
TRBV7-9	TRBD1	TRBJ2-7	NA	CASSTWDRGNYEQYF	TGTGCCAGCAGCACCTGGGACAGGGGAAACTACGAGCAGTACTTC
TRBV9	NA	TRBJ2-2	NA	CASRDSYNTGELFF	TGTGCCAGCAGGGACAGCTACAACACCGGGGAGCTGTTTTTT
TRBV19	NA	TRBJ2-5	once	CASSIFGRQGETQYF	TGTGCCAGTAGTATATTCGGCAGACAAGGAGAGACCCAGTACTTC
TRBV27	TRBD2	TRBJ2-7	NA	CASSASGATYEQYF	TGTGCCAGCAGTGCGAGCGGGGCGACCTACGAGCAGTACTTC
TRBV18	NA	TRBJ1-1	NA	CASSPLTAKNTEAFF	TGTGCCAGCTCACCATTGACAGCAAAAAACACTGAAGCTTTCTTT
TRBV6-5	NA	TRBJ1-6	few	CASVEGHSPLHF	TGTGCCAGTGTCGAAGGTCATTCACCCCTCCACTTT
TRBV11-2	NA	TRBJ1-6	NA	CASSSGGLFNSPLHF	TGTGCCAGCAGCTCCGGCGGTTTGTTTAATTCACCCCTCCACTTT
TRBV5-1	NA	TRBJ2-4	NA	CASSEGGRNIQYF	TGCGCCAGCAGTGAGGGGGGAAGGAACATTCAGTACTTC
TRBV5-1	NA	TRBJ1-1	NA	CASSPQGMMDTEAFF	TGCGCCAGCAGCCCGCAAGGGATGATGGACACTGAAGCTTTCTTT
TRBV12-3/TRBV12-4	TRBD2	TRBJ2-5	NA	CASSGGRRETQYF	TGTGCCAGTAGCGGGGGGCGGCGGGAGACCCAGTACTTC
TRBV27	TRBD2	TRBJ2-1	NA	CASSARLARYNEQFF	TGTGCCAGCAGTGCACGACTAGCGAGGTACAATGAGCAGTTCTTC
TRBV6-2/TRBV6-3	NA	TRBJ2-3	few	CASSSGPWTDTQYF	TGTGCCAGCAGTTCCGGGCCCTGGACGGATACGCAGTATTTT
TRBV19	NA	TRBJ2-5	once	CASSIQGWEETQYF	TGTGCCAGTAGTATCCAGGGTTGGGAAGAGACCCAGTACTTC